These 25 T cell receptor beta chains were all obtained from the same sample, sequenced in a study of blood T cell repertoires in COVID-19 (dated by TCRdb to 2019 to 2021). The library was prepared using the immunoSEQ multiplex PCR assay. TCRdb stores this immuneACCESS table with in-frame sequences only. Part of the clones is absent; in the studies checked, under half of the shortfall reflects unresolved V genes, and no reason is known for the rest. The table for this sample lists about 370,000 clones; about 90% of them were counted only once. The ten top clones hold around 1.7% of the sample. Sequenced input: PBMCs or T cells enriched from blood (not recorded which). Every receptor here comes from a woman aged 25 to 39 who had recovered from COVID-19.

The V gene is TRBV27, the J gene TRBJ1-5; the D gene is possibly TRBD1 (5 bases). The CDR3 covers 14 residues. CDR1 is MNHEY, CDR2 SMNVEV, per germline (reference sequence). V was trimmed by 6 bases and J by 9 bases, leaving 18 bases between them. Here the CDR3 reads CASREGRLAGPQHF. The CDR3 region has the DNA TGTGCCAGCAGGGAGGGACGACTGGCGGGGCCCCAGCATTTT.

This chain uses TRBV2 with TRBJ2-1; 7 nucleotides line up with TRBD2. Germline lookup yields CDR1 SNHLY and CDR2 FYNNEI. The CDR3 consists of 14 residues. The ends lost 6 bases at V and 0 bases at J; junction bases unmatched: 2. The CDR3 DNA sequence: TGTGCCAGCAGCGGACTAGTCTCCTACAATGAGCAGTTCTTC. Translation gives CASSGLVSYNEQFF.

V usage is TRBV30 and J usage is TRBJ2-7, with TRBD2 matching 13 bases. CDR3 length equals 14 residues. J lost 1 base, V lost 3 bases, and 0 bases had no gene match. Germline V lookup: CDR1 GTSNPN, CDR2 SVGIG (reference sequence). CDR3 residues: CAWRGLAGSYEQYF. The CDR3 DNA is TGTGCCTGGAGGGGACTAGCGGGATCCTACGAGCAGTACTTC.

This sequence joins TRBV6-1 and TRBJ1-2; no clear D gene. Between the trimmed V and J ends, which lost 0 bases and 4 bases, there was a span of 9 bases. This CDR3 is built from 14 residues. CDR1 is MNHNS and CDR2 is SASEGT in the germline V gene. CDR3 protein: CASSEAREGYGYTF. CDR3 DNA: TGTGCCAGCAGTGAAGCACGAGAGGGCTATGGCTACACCTTC.

The chain employs TRBV30 and TRBJ2-5, with 7 bases identical to TRBD1. Losses at the gene ends were 2 bases for V and 10 bases for J; bases not matched to a gene: 7. The CDR3 contains 12 residues. Germline values: CDR1 GTSNPN, CDR2 SVGIG (reference sequence). This CDR3 is CAWSTTGNDQYF. Here the CDR3 DNA reads TGTGCCTGGAGTACGACAGGGAATGACCAGTACTTC. The variable domain in full, completed from reference TRBV30 and TRBJ2-5, reads SQTIHQWPATLVQPVGSPLSLECTVEGTSNPNLYWYRQAAGRGLQLLFYSVGIGQISSEVPQNLSASRPQDRQFILSSKKLLLSDSGFYLCAWSTTGNDQYFGPGTRLLVL.

This chain uses TRBV9 with TRBJ1-1, with a possible D match to TRBD1 (5 bases). CDR1 and CDR2 (germline): SGDLS, YYNGEE. Trimming pared 3 bases from V and 3 bases from J, leaving 15 bases between. The CDR3 consists of 15 residues. The chain's CDR3 is CASSDQGELDTEAFF. The CDR3 DNA is TGTGCCAGCAGCGATCAGGGTGAGTTGGACACTGAAGCTTTCTTT.

The chain uses TRBV2 and TRBJ2-3; D is uncertain. Per germline, CDR1 SNHLY and CDR2 FYNNEI. Trimming pared 3 bases from V and 7 bases from J, leaving 8 bases between. The CDR3 totals 12 residues. This CDR3 reads CASSDQSNTQYF. DNA of the CDR3: TGTGCCAGCAGTGATCAGTCGAATACGCAGTATTTT. The full variable domain, its missing parts supplied by reference TRBV2 and TRBJ2-3, is EPEVTQTPSHQVTQMGQEVILRCVPISNHLYFYWYRQILGQKVEFLVSFYNNEISEKSEIFDDQFSVERPDGSNFTLKIRSTKLEDSAMYFCASSDQSNTQYFGPGTRLTVL.

This chain uses TRBV13 with TRBJ2-7, with 8 bases fitting TRBD1. This CDR3 has 15 residues. Germline V lookup: CDR1 PRHDT, CDR2 FYEKMQ (reference sequence). Trimming cost V 1 base and J 0 bases; bases outside gene matches: 2. The CDR3 region has the DNA TGTGCCAGCAGCTTAGCACAGGGGGACTCCTACGAGCAGTACTTC. It translates to CASSLAQGDSYEQYF.

The chain is built from TRBV2 and TRBJ1-6; D is unresolved. This CDR3 is 16 amino acids long. Trimming shortened V by 4 bases and J by 0 bases, and 10 bases separated the two germline ends. Germline assignment: CDR1 SNHLY and CDR2 FYNNEI. CDR3 in amino acids: CASSVSASSYNSPLHF. The CDR3 DNA reads as TGTGCCAGCAGTGTTTCCGCCAGCTCCTATAATTCACCCCTCCACTTT.

This chain connects TRBV19 to TRBJ1-2; 7 bases align to TRBD1. The CDR3 covers 14 residues. Germline CDR1 LNHDA, CDR2 SQIVND (reference sequence). J lost 6 bases, V lost 7 bases, and 11 bases had no gene match. In DNA form, the CDR3 reads TGTGCCAGTATCTTGACAGGGATGGGTCATGGCTACACCTTC. The encoded protein is CASILTGMGHGYTF.

This chain links TRBV7-2 with TRBJ1-6, with 7 bases lining up with TRBD1. In germline, CDR1 is SGHTA, CDR2 FQGNSA. With 1 base clipped from V and 7 bases from J, the junction kept 4 bases outside the gene matches. The CDR3 length is 15 residues. CDR3 region: CASSLGQGWNSPLHF. The DNA for the CDR3 is TGTGCCAGCAGCTTAGGACAGGGATGGAATTCACCCCTCCACTTT.

The chain has TRBV30 and TRBJ1-2, with 10 bases lining up with TRBD1. The length of the CDR3 is 14 residues. The V segment lost 3 bases and the J segment 5 bases; nucleotides outside the gene matches: 6. CDR1 and CDR2 (germline): GTSNPN, SVGIG (reference sequence). The chain's CDR3 is CAWSRDRGGYGYTF. As DNA, the CDR3 is TGTGCCTGGAGCAGGGACAGGGGAGGATATGGCTACACCTTC.

In DNA, the CDR3 is TGTGCCGGCATCGAGGTACACGAGCAGTACTTC. It is translated as CAGIEVHEQYF. This sequence joins TRBV11-2 and TRBJ2-7; D not certain. Germline V gives CDR1 SGHAT, CDR2 FQNNGV. V was trimmed by 11 bases and J by 5 bases, leaving 13 bases between them. This CDR3 has 11 amino acids.

The chain combines TRBV9 with TRBJ2-3, with TRBD2 matching over 7 bases. The V gene's germline CDR1 is SGDLS and CDR2 YYNGEE. Losses at the gene ends were 2 bases for V and 2 bases for J; bases not matched to a gene: 5. CDR3 length: 15 amino acids. The CDR3 sequence is CASSVSGAITDTQYF. The CDR3 nucleotides are TGTGCCAGCAGCGTCAGCGGGGCGATCACAGATACGCAGTATTTT. Full variable domain (rest looked up from reference TRBV9 and TRBJ2-3): DSGVTQTPKHLITATGQRVTLRCSPRSGDLSVYWYQQSLDQGLQFLIQYYNGEERAKGNILERFSAQQFPDLHSELNLSSLELGDSALYFCASSVSGAITDTQYFGPGTRLTVL.

This clone was found once. This chain links TRBV7-9 with TRBJ2-3; TRBD2 agrees at 9 bases. The CDR3 has 15 residues. The germline gives CDR1 SEHNR, CDR2 FQNEAQ (reference sequence). V lost 5 bases to trimming and J lost 1 base; unmatched junction nucleotides: 4. This chain's CDR3 is CASSERTSGTDTQYF. Here the CDR3 DNA reads TGTGCCAGCAGCGAACGGACTAGCGGCACAGATACGCAGTATTTT.

This clone was observed once. The CDR3 sequence is CASSETVAYEQYF. The CDR3 nucleotides are TGTGCCAGCTCGGAGACGGTAGCCTACGAGCAGTACTTC. This sequence joins TRBV18 and TRBJ2-7, with D hard to call. The CDR3 runs 13 residues. V was pared by 6 bases and J by 2 bases, with 11 bases between. Germline V gene lookup returns CDR1 KGHSH and CDR2 LQKENI.

The genes are TRBV19 and TRBJ2-3, with 9 nucleotides matching TRBD2. The CDR3 extends over 18 amino acids. Germline-derived CDR1 and CDR2 are LNHDA and SQIVND (reference sequence). Trimming removed 1 base from V and 3 bases from J; junction bases left unmatched: 11. The CDR3 coding sequence is TGTGCCAGTAGTATAGGTCGCGGGAGGGCCTTCGGGACAGATACGCAGTATTTT. Translated, it gives CASSIGRGRAFGTDTQYF.

The rearrangement joins TRBV2 to TRBJ1-5; D is uncertain. Trimming took off 3 bases at V and 11 bases at J, with 8 bases between the two ends. CDR1 is SNHLY and CDR2 is FYNNEI in the germline V gene. This CDR3 comprises 11 residues. DNA of the CDR3: TGTGCCAGCAGTGATCCCCGGGCCCAGCATTTT. As protein: CASSDPRAQHF. Full variable domain (outside the CDR3, taken from reference TRBV2 and TRBJ1-5): EPEVTQTPSHQVTQMGQEVILRCVPISNHLYFYWYRQILGQKVEFLVSFYNNEISEKSEIFDDQFSVERPDGSNFTLKIRSTKLEDSAMYFCASSDPRAQHFGDGTRLSIL.

The chain couples TRBV6-2 or TRBV6-3 to TRBJ2-3; D might be TRBD1 (6 bases). The CDR3 totals 15 residues. From germline, CDR1 is MNHEY and CDR2 SVGEGT. The V gene lost 4 bases and the J gene lost 2 bases, with 13 bases spanning the gap. CDR3 region: CASSFGGPTTDTQYF. The CDR3 coding sequence is TGTGCCAGCAGTTTTGGGGGCCCCACCACAGATACGCAGTATTTT.

The chain's CDR3 is CSVQTPAGVQETQYF. The CDR3, as DNA: TGCAGCGTCCAGACCCCAGCGGGGGTTCAAGAGACCCAGTACTTC. The chain employs TRBV29-1 and TRBJ2-5; 8 bases are a match to TRBD2. CDR1 and CDR2 from the germline V gene are SQVTM and ANQGSEA. The CDR3 has 15 residues. Trimming at V came to 6 bases and at J to 2 bases, leaving 11 bases not matched to a gene.

This clone appeared once. The chain's CDR3 is CASSLYLGGLAGLNEQFF. The CDR3, as DNA: TGTGCCAGCAGCTTATATCTCGGGGGACTAGCGGGACTTAATGAGCAGTTCTTC. The chain couples TRBV7-9 to TRBJ2-1; 13 bases fit TRBD2. V dropped 2 bases and J dropped 7; count of bases not matched to a gene: 11. CDR3 length: 18 residues. CDR1 and CDR2 from the germline V gene are SEHNR and FQNEAQ (reference sequence).

The gene calls are TRBV3-1 (or the pseudogene TRBV3-2) and TRBJ2-1, with 11 nucleotides matching TRBD2. The CDR3 loop spans 16 amino acids. Germline trimming cut 4 bases from V and 4 bases from J; bases unmatched to any gene: 6. Germline values: CDR1 LGHDT, CDR2 YNNKEL (reference sequence). The CDR3 sequence: CASSPKLAGAYNEQFF. CDR3 nucleotide sequence: TGTGCCAGCAGCCCCAAACTAGCGGGAGCATACAATGAGCAGTTCTTC.

V gene TRBV27 combines with J gene TRBJ1-6; possible D gene TRBD1, 5 bases. The ends were cut back, 1 base at V and 5 bases at J, with 15 bases in the middle. This CDR3 contains 17 residues. The germline CDR1 and CDR2 sequences are MNHEY and SMNVEV (reference sequence). CDR3 region: CASSLFPEGLDNSPLHF. CDR3 DNA sequence: TGTGCCAGCAGTTTATTCCCGGAGGGACTCGATAATTCACCCCTCCACTTT.

The V gene is TRBV5-4, the J gene TRBJ2-5, with a possible D match to TRBD2 (5 bases). CDR1 is SGHNT, CDR2 YYREEE, per germline (reference sequence). Trimming shortened V by 9 bases and J by 4 bases, and 16 bases separated the two germline ends. The CDR3 extends over 13 amino acids. CDR3 sequence (DNA): TGTGCCACCAATGGGGAGAGGACAGAGACCCAGTACTTC. Its protein product is CATNGERTETQYF.

Regarding this clone: This sample includes further DNA sequences coding for the same CDR3. This chain joins TRBV4-3 and TRBJ2-7; 8 bases are shared with TRBD2. Germline V lookup: CDR1 LGHNA, CDR2 YSLEER. V lost 0 bases, J lost 2 bases, and 6 bases stayed unmatched. The CDR3 is 16 amino acids. The CDR3, as DNA: TGCGCCAGCAGCCAAGATCGATTAGCGGGGACCTACGAGCAGTACTTC. Encoded protein: CASSQDRLAGTYEQYF.